This passage covers 18 T cell receptor beta chains from one sample sequenced in a study of T cells after yellow fever vaccination. TCRdb reprocessed the 5' RACE reads with MiXCR, giving one entry per CDR3 protein. Of some 560,000 distinct CDR3 sequences in the sample, 19% are singletons; the top ten hold roughly an eighth. The sample consisted of PBMCs, taken 15 days after the yellow fever booster vaccination. These receptors were taken from a man aged 25 to 45 who received the YFV17D yellow fever vaccine.

The table lists this clonotype with a few counts. The chain is built from TRBV5-6 and TRBJ2-3; D perhaps matches TRBD2 (5 bases). This CDR3 contains 14 residues. V lost 4 bases and J lost 3, with 12 bases in between. Germline CDR1 is SGHDT and CDR2 is YYEEEE. CDR3 sequence: CASSRGLLTDTQYF. As DNA, the CDR3 is TGTGCCAGCAGCCGCGGACTTTTAACAGATACGCAGTATTTT.

This clonotype appeared a single time. V and J are TRBV20-1 and TRBJ2-3; D might be TRBD1 (6 bases). The CDR3 is 14 amino acids. Per germline, CDR1 DFQATT and CDR2 SNEGSKA (reference sequence). Between the trimmed V and J ends, which lost 3 bases and 0 bases, there was a span of 10 bases. The CDR3 region is CSARGALSTDTQYF. The CDR3 bases are TGCAGTGCTAGGGGGGCGCTCAGCACAGATACGCAGTATTTT.

This chain joins TRBV13 and TRBJ1-1; perhaps TRBD1 as D (6 bases). V lost 5 bases to trimming and J lost 7 bases, with 14 bases between them. The CDR3 is 13 amino acids. In germline, CDR1 is PRHDT, CDR2 FYEKMQ (reference sequence). The CDR3 region has the DNA TGTGCCAGCAGCAAAACAGGGTGGGGTGAAGCTTTCTTT. Translating gives CASSKTGWGEAFF. The full variable domain, with the rest looked up from reference TRBV13 and TRBJ1-1, is AAGVIQSPRHLIKEKRETATLKCYPIPRHDTVYWYQQGPGQDPQFLISFYEKMQSDKGSIPDRFSAQQFSDYHSELNMSSLELGDSALYFCASSKTGWGEAFFGQGTRLTVV.

This clonotype showed up just once. This sequence joins TRBV6-2 or TRBV6-3 and TRBJ2-1; D not resolved. Germline CDR1 and CDR2: MNHEY and SVGEGT. There are 14 residues in the CDR3. V was clipped by 5 bases and J by 4 bases, with 12 bases between them. Here the CDR3 reads CASSTRTLYNEQFF. CDR3 DNA sequence: TGTGCCAGCAGTACTCGGACCCTTTACAATGAGCAGTTCTTC.

V is TRBV5-1 and J is TRBJ2-5; 11 bases agree with TRBD2. The CDR3 is 15 amino acids. With V trimmed by 4 bases and J by 5 bases, 7 bases remained unmatched. Germline CDR1 is SGHRS and CDR2 is YFSETQ. The CDR3 region has the DNA TGCGCCAGCAGCGGGACTAGCGGTCCAGGGGAGACCCAGTACTTC. It specifies CASSGTSGPGETQYF. Together with reference TRBV5-1 and TRBJ2-5, the CDR3 gives the full variable domain: KAGVTQTPRYLIKTRGQQVTLSCSPISGHRSVSWYQQTPGQGLQFLFEYFSETQRNKGNFPGRFSGRQFSNSRSEMNVSTLELGDSALYLCASSGTSGPGETQYFGPGTRLLVL.

In this sample, this clonotype turned up a few times. This chain connects TRBV10-2 to TRBJ2-7, with D possibly TRBD2 on 5 matching bases. This CDR3 comprises 13 residues. Trimming removed 2 bases at V and 11 bases at J, with 16 bases between. Looked up from germline, CDR1 is WSHSY and CDR2 is SAAADI. The CDR3 DNA reads as TGCGCCAGCAGTGAGGGGGAGCGGAGCCGTAAGTACTTC. As protein: CASSEGERSRKYF.

This clonotype has only a few counts. The chain recombines TRBV5-6 with TRBJ2-7; D gene ambiguous. This CDR3 region has 15 residues. V lost 0 bases and J lost 3, with 13 bases in between. Germline CDR1 is SGHDT and CDR2 is YYEEEE. In nucleotides, the CDR3 is TGTGCCAGCAGCTTGGACGTCAGGTTAAACTACGAGCAGTACTTC. It translates to CASSLDVRLNYEQYF.

The chain combines TRBV6-1 with TRBJ2-3, with D possibly matching TRBD2 (6 bases). The germline CDR1 and CDR2 sequences are MNHNS and SASEGT. There are 15 residues in the CDR3. Trimming pared 5 bases from V and 6 bases from J, leaving 18 bases between. CDR3 coding DNA: TGTGCCAGCAGTCAACTAGCCCGAGGATCGGATACGCAGTATTTT. It yields the protein CASSQLARGSDTQYF.

In this sample, this clonotype turned up a few times. The chain couples TRBV28 to TRBJ2-7, with TRBD1 matching over 10 bases. The CDR3 totals 15 residues. V was clipped by 5 bases and J by 2 bases; unmatched bases: 6. The V gene's germline CDR1 is MDHEN and CDR2 SYDVKM. CDR3 DNA: TGTGCCAGCAGTCAGGGGACAGGGGAAGCCTACGAGCAGTACTTC. Translation: CASSQGTGEAYEQYF.

This chain connects TRBV4-2 to TRBJ2-1, with 8 bases identical to TRBD2. J was trimmed by 7 bases and V by 4 bases; bases with no gene match: 9. From germline, CDR1 is LGHNA and CDR2 YNFKEQ. The CDR3 totals 15 residues. CDR3 residues: CASSLTAGAGNEQFF. The CDR3 DNA is TGTGCCAGCAGCCTTACAGCGGGAGCGGGGAATGAGCAGTTCTTC.

This clonotype has just a few counts. J is TRBJ2-7 and V is TRBV7-2; TRBD1 matches 10 bases. The germline V gene has CDR1 SGHTA and CDR2 FQGNSA. V gave up 4 bases and J gave up 5 bases; unmatched junction bases: 8. The CDR3 is made up of 15 amino acids. CDR3 DNA sequence: TGTGCCAGCAGCTACCCAGGGACAGGGGAAAACGAGCAGTACTTC. Encoded protein: CASSYPGTGENEQYF.

The chain joins TRBV18 to TRBJ2-5; D gene unclear. CDR3 length: 15 amino acids. From germline, CDR1 is KGHSH and CDR2 LQKENI. Trimming took off 0 bases at V and 6 bases at J, with 14 bases between the two ends. The chain's CDR3 is CASSPPAGYQQTQYF. In DNA, the CDR3 is TGTGCCAGCTCACCACCGGCCGGGTATCAGCAGACCCAGTACTTC. Full variable domain (rest looked up from reference TRBV18 and TRBJ2-5): NAGVMQNPRHLVRRRGQEARLRCSPMKGHSHVYWYRQLPEEGLKFMVYLQKENIIDESGMPKERFSAEFPKEGPSILRIQQVVRGDSAAYFCASSPPAGYQQTQYFGPGTRLLVL.

The table lists this clonotype with a few counts. The J gene is TRBJ2-7, the V gene TRBV7-2; 9 nucleotides agree with TRBD2. Germline lookup yields CDR1 SGHTA and CDR2 FQGNSA. The CDR3 extends over 14 amino acids. V shed 3 bases, J shed 6 bases, and the junction held 6 bases outside the gene matches. The CDR3 bases are TGTGCCAGCAGCTTGTCTAGCGGGATCGGCGAGCAGTACTTC. Protein sequence: CASSLSSGIGEQYF.

The chain recombines TRBV7-2 with TRBJ2-2; D gene unclear. The ends were cut back, 6 bases at V and 9 bases at J, with 14 bases in the middle. The CDR3 totals 13 residues. Germline CDR1 SGHTA, CDR2 FQGNSA. The CDR3: CASSKMTVRELFF. The CDR3 nucleotides are TGTGCCAGCAGTAAAATGACGGTCCGGGAGCTGTTTTTT.

The rearrangement links TRBV3-1 to TRBJ2-7; 12 bases fit TRBD2. The V gene's germline CDR1 is LGHDT and CDR2 YNNKEL (reference sequence). Germline trimming cut 1 base from V and 4 bases from J; bases unmatched to any gene: 5. The CDR3 has 16 amino acids. The CDR3 bases are TGTGCCAGCAGCCAAGGACTAGCGGGAGATATTTACGAGCAGTACTTC. This gives the protein CASSQGLAGDIYEQYF.

V and J are TRBV5-1 and TRBJ2-1, with 7 positions matching TRBD1. The CDR3 is 15 residues long. Germline V gene data show CDR1 as SGHRS and CDR2 as YFSETQ. Germline trimming cut 5 bases from V and 8 bases from J; bases unmatched to any gene: 13. As DNA, the CDR3 is TGCGCCAGCAGGCGCCGACAGGGTGATTTTCATGAGCAGTTCTTC. Protein: CASRRRQGDFHEQFF.

The chain combines TRBV20-1 with TRBJ1-1; D is possibly TRBD1 (5 bases). Germline CDR1 is DFQATT and CDR2 is SNEGSKA (reference sequence). The CDR3 length is 15 residues. Trimming stripped 6 bases from V and 1 base from J, with 18 bases between. CDR3 in amino acids: CSADRGRTKNTEAFF. The DNA for the CDR3 is TGCAGTGCAGACAGAGGTCGAACAAAGAACACTGAAGCTTTCTTT.

This chain links TRBV7-9 with TRBJ2-2, with D unresolved. Per germline, CDR1 SEHNR and CDR2 FQNEAQ (reference sequence). The CDR3 has 10 residues. V was pared by 3 bases and J by 7 bases, with 0 bases between. CDR3 nucleotide sequence: TGTGCCAGCAGCTTCGGGGAGCTGTTTTTT. Amino acid sequence: CASSFGELFF.